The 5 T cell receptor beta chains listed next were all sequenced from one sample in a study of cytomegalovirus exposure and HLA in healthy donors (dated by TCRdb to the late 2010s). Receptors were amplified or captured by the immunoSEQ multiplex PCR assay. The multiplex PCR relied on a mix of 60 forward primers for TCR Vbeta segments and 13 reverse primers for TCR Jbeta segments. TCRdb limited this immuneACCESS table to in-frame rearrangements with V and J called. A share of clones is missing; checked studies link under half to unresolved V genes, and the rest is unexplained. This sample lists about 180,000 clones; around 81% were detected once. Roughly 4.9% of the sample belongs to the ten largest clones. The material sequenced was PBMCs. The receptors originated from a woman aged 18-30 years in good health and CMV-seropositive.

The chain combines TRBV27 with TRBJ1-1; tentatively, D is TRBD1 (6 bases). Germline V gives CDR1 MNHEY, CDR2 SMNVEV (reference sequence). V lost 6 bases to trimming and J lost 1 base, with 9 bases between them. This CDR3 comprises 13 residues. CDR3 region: CASSQGGNTEAFF. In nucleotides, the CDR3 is TGTGCCAGCAGCCAAGGGGGGAACACTGAAGCTTTCTTT.

The chain's CDR3 is CASSLESSVAGSYNEQFF. The CDR3 DNA sequence: TGTGCCAGCAGCTTAGAGAGTTCGGTGGCAGGGTCCTACAATGAGCAGTTCTTC. The rearrangement uses TRBV7-9 and TRBJ2-1; tentative D call: TRBD1 (5 bases). Germline CDR1 reads SEHNR; CDR2 reads FQNEAQ (reference sequence). This CDR3 has 18 residues. The ends were cut back, 1 base at V and 1 base at J, with 17 bases in the middle. The full variable domain, completed using reference TRBV7-9 and TRBJ2-1, is DTGVSQNPRHKITKRGQNVTFRCDPISEHNRLYWYRQTLGQGPEFLTYFQNEAQLEKSRLLSDRFSAERPKGSFSTLEIQRTEQGDSAMYLCASSLESSVAGSYNEQFFGPGTRLTVL.

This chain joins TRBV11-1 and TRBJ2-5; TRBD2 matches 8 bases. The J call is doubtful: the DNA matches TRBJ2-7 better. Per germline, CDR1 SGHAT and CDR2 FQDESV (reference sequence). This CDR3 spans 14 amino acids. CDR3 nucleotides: TGTGCCAGCAGCGTGCGGGAGGACCCCCTCGAGCAGTACTTC. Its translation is CASSVREDPLEQYF.

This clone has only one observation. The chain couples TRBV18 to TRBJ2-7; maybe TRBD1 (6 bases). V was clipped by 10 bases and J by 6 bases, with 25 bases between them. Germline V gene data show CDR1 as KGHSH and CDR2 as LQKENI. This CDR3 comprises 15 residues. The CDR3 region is CATHRGAGALSEQYF. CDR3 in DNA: TGTGCCACACACCGAGGGGCAGGGGCCCTCAGCGAGCAGTACTTC.

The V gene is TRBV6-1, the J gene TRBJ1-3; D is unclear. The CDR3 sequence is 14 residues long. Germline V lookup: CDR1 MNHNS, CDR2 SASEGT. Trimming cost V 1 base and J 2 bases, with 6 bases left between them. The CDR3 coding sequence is TGTGCCAGCAGTGAAGGGGAGGCTGGAAACACCATATATTTT. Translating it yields CASSEGEAGNTIYF.